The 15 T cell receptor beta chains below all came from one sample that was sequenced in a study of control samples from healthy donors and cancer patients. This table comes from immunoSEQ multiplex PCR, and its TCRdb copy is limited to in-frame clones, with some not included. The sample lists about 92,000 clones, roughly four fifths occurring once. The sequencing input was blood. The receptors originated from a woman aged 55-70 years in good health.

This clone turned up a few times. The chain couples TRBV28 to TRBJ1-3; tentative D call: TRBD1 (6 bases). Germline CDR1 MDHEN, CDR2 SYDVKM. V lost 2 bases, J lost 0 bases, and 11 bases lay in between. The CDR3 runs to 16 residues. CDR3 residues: CASSLETGSSGNTIYF. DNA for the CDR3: TGTGCCAGCAGTTTAGAAACAGGGAGCTCTGGAAACACCATATATTTT.

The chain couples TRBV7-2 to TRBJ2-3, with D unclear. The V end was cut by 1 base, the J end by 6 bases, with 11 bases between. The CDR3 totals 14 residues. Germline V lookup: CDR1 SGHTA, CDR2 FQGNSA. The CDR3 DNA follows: TGTGCCAGCAGCTTAGAGGCTAGGGCGGATACGCAGTATTTT. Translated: CASSLEARADTQYF.

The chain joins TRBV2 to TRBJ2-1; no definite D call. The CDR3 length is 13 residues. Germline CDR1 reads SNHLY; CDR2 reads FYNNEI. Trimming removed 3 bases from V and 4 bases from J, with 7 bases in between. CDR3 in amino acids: CASSEKLYNEQFF. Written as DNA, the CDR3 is TGTGCCAGCAGTGAGAAGCTTTACAATGAGCAGTTCTTC. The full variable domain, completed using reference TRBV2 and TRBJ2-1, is EPEVTQTPSHQVTQMGQEVILRCVPISNHLYFYWYRQILGQKVEFLVSFYNNEISEKSEIFDDQFSVERPDGSNFTLKIRSTKLEDSAMYFCASSEKLYNEQFFGPGTRLTVL.

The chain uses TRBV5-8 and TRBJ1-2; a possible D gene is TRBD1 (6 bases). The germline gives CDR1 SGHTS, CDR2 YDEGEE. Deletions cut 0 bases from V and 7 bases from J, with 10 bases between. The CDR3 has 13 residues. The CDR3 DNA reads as TGTGCCAGCAGCTTGGAGGGGGGCGGTGGCTACACCTTC. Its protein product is CASSLEGGGGYTF.

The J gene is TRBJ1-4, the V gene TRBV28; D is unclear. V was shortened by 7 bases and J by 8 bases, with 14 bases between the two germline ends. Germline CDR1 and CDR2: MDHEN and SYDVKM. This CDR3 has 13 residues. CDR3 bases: TGTGCCAGCATTAGGGCTCCCGGCGAAAAACTGTTTTTT. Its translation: CASIRAPGEKLFF.

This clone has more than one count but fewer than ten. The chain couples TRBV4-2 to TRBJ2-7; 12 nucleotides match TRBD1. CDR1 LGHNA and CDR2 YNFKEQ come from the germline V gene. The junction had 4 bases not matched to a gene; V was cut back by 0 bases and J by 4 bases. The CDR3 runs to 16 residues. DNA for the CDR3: TGTGCCAGCAGCCAAGAGGGGACAGGGGGCATGTACGAGCAGTACTTC. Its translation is CASSQEGTGGMYEQYF.

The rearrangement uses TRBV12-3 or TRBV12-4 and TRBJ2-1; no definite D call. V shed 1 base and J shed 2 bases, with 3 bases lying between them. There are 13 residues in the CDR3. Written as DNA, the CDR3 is TGTGCCAGCAGTTTAGACACCTACAATGAGCAGTTCTTC. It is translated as CASSLDTYNEQFF.

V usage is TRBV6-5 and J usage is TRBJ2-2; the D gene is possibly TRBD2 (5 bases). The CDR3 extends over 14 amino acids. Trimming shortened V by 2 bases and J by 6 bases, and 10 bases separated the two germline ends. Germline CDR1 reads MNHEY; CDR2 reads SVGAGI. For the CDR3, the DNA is TGTGCCAGCAGTTACGATGGGAGAGCCGGGGAGCTGTTTTTT. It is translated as CASSYDGRAGELFF.

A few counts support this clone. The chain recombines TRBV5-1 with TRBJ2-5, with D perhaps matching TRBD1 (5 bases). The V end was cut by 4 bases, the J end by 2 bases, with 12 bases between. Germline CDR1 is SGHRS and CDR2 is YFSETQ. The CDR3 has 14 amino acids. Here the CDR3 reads CASSTKGRQETQYF. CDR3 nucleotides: TGCGCCAGCAGCACAAAGGGGCGACAAGAGACCCAGTACTTC.

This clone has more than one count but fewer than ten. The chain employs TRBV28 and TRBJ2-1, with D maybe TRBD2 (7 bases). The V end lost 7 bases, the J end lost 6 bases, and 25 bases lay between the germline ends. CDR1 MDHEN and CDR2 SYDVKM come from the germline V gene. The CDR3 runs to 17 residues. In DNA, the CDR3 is TGTGCCAGCACCGAAAGCGGGGCGGCAGGGGTGGGCAATGAGCAGTTCTTC. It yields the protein CASTESGAAGVGNEQFF.

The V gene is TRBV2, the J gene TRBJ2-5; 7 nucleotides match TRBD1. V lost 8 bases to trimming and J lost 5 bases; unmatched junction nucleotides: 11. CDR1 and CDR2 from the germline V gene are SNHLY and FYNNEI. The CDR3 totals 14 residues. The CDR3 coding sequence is TGTGCCAGCGGACGGACAGGTCTAGGGGAGACCCAGTACTTC. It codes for CASGRTGLGETQYF.

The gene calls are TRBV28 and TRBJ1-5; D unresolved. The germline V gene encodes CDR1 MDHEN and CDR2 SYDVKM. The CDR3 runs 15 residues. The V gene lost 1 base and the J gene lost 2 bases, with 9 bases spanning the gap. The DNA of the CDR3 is TGTGCCAGCAGTTTATCCCAGTTTGGCAATCAGCCCCAGCATTTT. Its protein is CASSLSQFGNQPQHF.

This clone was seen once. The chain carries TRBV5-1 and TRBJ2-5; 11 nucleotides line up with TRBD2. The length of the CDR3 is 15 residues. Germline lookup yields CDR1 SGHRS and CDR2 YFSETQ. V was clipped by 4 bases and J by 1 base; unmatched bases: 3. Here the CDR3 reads CASSPGTSGQETQYF. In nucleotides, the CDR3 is TGCGCCAGCAGCCCCGGGACTAGCGGCCAAGAGACCCAGTACTTC.

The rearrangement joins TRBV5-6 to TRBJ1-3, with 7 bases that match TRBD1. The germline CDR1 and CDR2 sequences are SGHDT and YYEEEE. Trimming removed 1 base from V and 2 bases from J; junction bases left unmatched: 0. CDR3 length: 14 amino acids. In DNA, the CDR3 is TGTGCCAGCAGCTTGACAGGGGCTGGAAACACCATATATTTT. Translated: CASSLTGAGNTIYF. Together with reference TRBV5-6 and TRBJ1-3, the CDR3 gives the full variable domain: DAGVTQSPTHLIKTRGQQVTLRCSPKSGHDTVSWYQQALGQGPQFIFQYYEEEERQRGNFPDRFSGHQFPNYSSELNVNALLLGDSALYLCASSLTGAGNTIYFGEGSWLTVV.

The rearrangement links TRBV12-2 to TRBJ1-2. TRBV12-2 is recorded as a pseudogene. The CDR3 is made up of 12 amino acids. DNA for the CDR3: TGTGCAAGTCGCCCTGAGTCAAAAGGCTACACCTTC. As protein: CASRPESKGYTF.